This T cell receptor (beta chain) emerged from a study of Ad26.COV2.S vaccination and SARS-CoV-2 variants. Treatment noted: roughly 20 received Ad26.COV2.S at low or high dose, single or two shots; five or six received placebo; per-sample allocation not given. Sample collection was performed on day 63 after the first vaccine or placebo injection. Here immunoSEQ multiplex PCR was the method, and the copy in TCRdb shows in-frame clones only, minus some. The table includes 440,000 or so clones, less than 95% detected once. Germline V gene sequence: CDR1 MDHEN, CDR2 SYDVKM. The CDR3 sequence is 13 residues long. V gave up 10 bases and J gave up 5 bases, with 12 bases separating them.

The input for sequencing was peripheral blood, taken in a trial of Ad26.COV2.S vaccine versus placebo. The chain recombines TRBV28 with TRBJ2-6; D is unresolved. The sequence was obtained from a person aged 18-60 years who received the Ad26.COV2.S COVID-19 vaccine or a placebo. Written as DNA, the CDR3 is TGTGCCACCAAGACACCTCGGGCCAACGTCCTGACTTTC. Translating it yields CATKTPRANVLTF. The variable domain in full, completed from reference TRBV28 and TRBJ2-6, reads DVKVTQSSRYLVKRTGEKVFLECVQDMDHENMFWYRQDPGLGLRLIYFSYDVKMKEKGDIPEGYSVSREKKERFSLILESASTNQTSMYLCATKTPRANVLTFGAGSRLTVL.